This T cell receptor (beta chain) was found in a study of PD-L1 blockade in urothelial cancer. In the study overall: Intravenous atezolizumab, 1,200 mg every 3 weeks, was begun by patients around 2014.

Synthetic TCR analog templates were spiked into each PCR. Profiled with immunoSEQ multiplex PCR; TCRdb holds only in-frame clones, not every one. The data show some 27,000 clones, roughly 80% seen once. The V end lost 3 bases, the J end lost 7 bases, and 13 bases lay between the germline ends. This CDR3 spans 14 amino acids. The germline V gene has CDR1 SNHLY and CDR2 FYNNEI. The rearrangement uses TRBV2 and TRBJ1-5, with D uncertain. The origin of this receptor is a man aged 50 or older with urothelial cancer. The sample in question was PBMCs, obtained around atezolizumab (anti-PD-L1) treatment. The CDR3 DNA is TGTGCCAGCAGTGATTTGGGAGACGGCCAGCCCCAGCATTTT. Translated, it gives CASSDLGDGQPQHF. Full variable domain (outside the CDR3, taken from reference TRBV2 and TRBJ1-5): EPEVTQTPSHQVTQMGQEVILRCVPISNHLYFYWYRQILGQKVEFLVSFYNNEISEKSEIFDDQFSVERPDGSNFTLKIRSTKLEDSAMYFCASSDLGDGQPQHFGDGTRLSIL.